This TCR beta chain originates from a study of T cell responses to AZD1222 COVID-19 vaccine. Study observations and caveats: There were mostly white British donors and more females than males, and clonal diversity was possibly underestimated.

The CDR3 sequence is 12 residues long. CDR1 and CDR2 from the germline V gene are SNHLY and FYNNEI. The protocol was immunoSEQ multiplex PCR, while the TCRdb copy is restricted to in-frame clones and leaves out a portion. The profile covers approximately 190,000 clones, with 80% to 95% appearing a single time and 1% taken by the ten largest. Pooling was applied to second doses at about 4 or about 12 weeks. Concerning this clone itself: The antigen remains undetermined. An end of the junction does not agree with germline; a read error may underlie this.

This chain connects TRBV2 to TRBJ2-3; tentative D call: TRBD2 (7 bases). This clonotype originated in an adult who received the AZD1222 COVID-19 vaccine. The sequences come from peripheral blood, collected 28 days after the second AZD1222 dose. In DNA, the CDR3 is TGTGCCAGCAGTGAAGCCAAGGGGGGGGTGAGATTT. Translation: CASSEAKGGVRF.